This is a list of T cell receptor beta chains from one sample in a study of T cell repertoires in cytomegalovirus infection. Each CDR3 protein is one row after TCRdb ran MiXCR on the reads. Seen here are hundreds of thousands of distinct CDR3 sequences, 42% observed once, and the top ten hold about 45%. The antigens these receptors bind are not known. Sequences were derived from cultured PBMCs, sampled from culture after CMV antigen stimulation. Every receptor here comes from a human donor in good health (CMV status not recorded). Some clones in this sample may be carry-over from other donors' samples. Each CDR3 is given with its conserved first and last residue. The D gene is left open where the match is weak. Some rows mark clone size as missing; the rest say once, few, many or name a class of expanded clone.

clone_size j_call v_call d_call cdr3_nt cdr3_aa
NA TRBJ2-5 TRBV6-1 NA TGTGCCAGCAAGCCGGGCGGATCGGTCGAGACCCAGTACTTC CASKPGGSVETQYF
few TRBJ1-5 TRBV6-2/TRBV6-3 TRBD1 TGTGCCACCCGCTCCCACGCAGGGGGCGATCAGCCCCAGCATTTT CATRSHAGGDQPQHF
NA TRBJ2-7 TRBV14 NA TGTGCCAGCACCGCCTACGAGCAGTACTTC CASTAYEQYF
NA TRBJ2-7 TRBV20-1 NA TGCAGTGCTAGAGACCCGACCCCAGGCACCTACGAGCAGTACTTC CSARDPTPGTYEQYF
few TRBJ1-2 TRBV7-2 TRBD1 TGTGCCAGCAGCCAAATCCTACAGGGGATAGGGGGCTACACCTTC CASSQILQGIGGYTF
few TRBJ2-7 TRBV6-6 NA TGTGCCAGCAGTTACGGCAGACCCTACGAGCAGTACTTC CASSYGRPYEQYF
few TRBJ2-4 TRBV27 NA TGTGCCAGCAGCGGAGGGCCCATTCCGGACATTCAGTACTTC CASSGGPIPDIQYF
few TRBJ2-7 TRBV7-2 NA TGTGCCAGCAGCTCGGGGACGACGAGTCCCTACGAGCAGTACTTC CASSSGTTSPYEQYF
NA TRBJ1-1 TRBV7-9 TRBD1 TGTGCCAGCAGCTATTGGGACAGAGACACTGAAGCTTTCTTT CASSYWDRDTEAFF
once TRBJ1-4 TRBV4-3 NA TGCGCCAGCAGCCGGACTGTCCTGGGGGAAAAACTGTTTTTT CASSRTVLGEKLFF
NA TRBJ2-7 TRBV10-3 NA TGTGCCACCCGGGGACCGTTCTACGAGCAGTACTTC CATRGPFYEQYF
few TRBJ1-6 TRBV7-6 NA TGTGCCAGCAAACGGACAAGAAATTCACCCCTCCACTTT CASKRTRNSPLHF
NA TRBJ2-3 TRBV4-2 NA TGTGCCAGCAGCCAAGAATCAGGCGGGGCTTACACAGATACGCAGTATTTT CASSQESGGAYTDTQYF
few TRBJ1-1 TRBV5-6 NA TGTGCCAGCAGCTTGGTACACGAAGGGACTGAAGCTTTCTTT CASSLVHEGTEAFF
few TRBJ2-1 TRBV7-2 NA TGTGCCAGCAGTCAGCCTTTCCCCTACAATGAGCAGTTCTTC CASSQPFPYNEQFF
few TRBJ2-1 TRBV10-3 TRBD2 TGTGCCATCGTTGAGCGGGAGGGGGGTGAGCAGTTCTTC CAIVEREGGEQFF
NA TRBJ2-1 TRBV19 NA TGTGCCAGTACCCCGACAGGGAGGTCCTACAATGAGCAGTTCTTC CASTPTGRSYNEQFF
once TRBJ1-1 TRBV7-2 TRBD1 TGTGCCAGCAGCTTAGATTCGTGGGGGGACAGGGGAGGGGCTTTCTTT CASSLDSWGDRGGAFF
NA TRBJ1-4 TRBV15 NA TGTGCCACCAGCAGATCCAGGACAGAGGAAAAACTGTTTTTT CATSRSRTEEKLFF
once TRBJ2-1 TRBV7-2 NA TGTGCCAGCAGCCCCTTTATGGAAGCCTACAATGAGCAGTTCTTC CASSPFMEAYNEQFF
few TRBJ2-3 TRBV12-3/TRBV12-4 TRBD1 TGTGCCAGCAGTTCCGCCGGGACAGGGAGCACAGATACGCAGTATTTT CASSSAGTGSTDTQYF
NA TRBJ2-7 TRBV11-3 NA TGTGCCAGCAGCTATTACCAGGGGACCGAGCAGTACTTC CASSYYQGTEQYF
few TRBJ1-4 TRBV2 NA TGTGCCAGCCGCCGGGACCCCGACGGGAAACTGTTTTTT CASRRDPDGKLFF
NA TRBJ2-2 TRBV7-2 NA TGTGCCAGCAGCTTCCCATTGAACACAGGGCTTGACACCGGGGAGCTGTTTTTT CASSFPLNTGLDTGELFF
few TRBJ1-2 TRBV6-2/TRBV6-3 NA TGTGCCAGCAGTTACCGACAGGCCATACGCTATGGCTACACCTTC CASSYRQAIRYGYTF
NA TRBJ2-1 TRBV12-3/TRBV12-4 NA TGTGCCAGCAGCCGCCAGTGGTACAATGAGCAGTTCTTC CASSRQWYNEQFF
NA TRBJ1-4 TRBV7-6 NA TGTGCCAGCAGCTTAATGCGGGATGGAAAACTGTTTTTT CASSLMRDGKLFF
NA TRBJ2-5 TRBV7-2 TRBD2 TGTGCCAGCAGCTTGACTAGCGGAGGGGGGGAGACCCAGTACTTC CASSLTSGGGETQYF
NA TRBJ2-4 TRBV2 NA TGTGCCAGCAGTGGAGCGTCACAGGTGGGAAAGAGGTACTTC CASSGASQVGKRYF
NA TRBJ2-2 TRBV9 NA TGTGCCAGCAGCTCAGGGTGGGGGGCCGGGGAGCTGTTTTTT CASSSGWGAGELFF
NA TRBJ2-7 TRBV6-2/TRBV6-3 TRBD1 TGTGCCAGCAGTGCCTCGGGACAGGGTGGATACGAGCAGTACTTC CASSASGQGGYEQYF
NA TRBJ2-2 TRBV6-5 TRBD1 TGTGCCAGCAGTTCGGACAGGGGCACCGGGGAGCTGTTTTTT CASSSDRGTGELFF
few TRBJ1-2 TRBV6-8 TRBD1 TGTGCCAGCAGTTACGTAACAGGGGGAGGCTACACCTTC CASSYVTGGGYTF
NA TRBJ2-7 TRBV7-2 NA TGTGCCAGCAACGAAAGTGGGGGGCTCGAGCAGTACTTC CASNESGGLEQYF
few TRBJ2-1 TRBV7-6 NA TGTGCCAGCAGCCAACTAGCTCCCCCGTACAATGAGCAGTTCTTC CASSQLAPPYNEQFF
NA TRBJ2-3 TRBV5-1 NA TGCGCCAGCAGCTCGTATAGTGGGTCCGGAGATACGCAGTATTTT CASSSYSGSGDTQYF
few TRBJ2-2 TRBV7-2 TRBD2 TGTGCCAGCAGATCCAGCGGGAGAGTTAACACCGGGGAGCTGTTTTTT CASRSSGRVNTGELFF
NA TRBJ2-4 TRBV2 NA TGTGCCAGCAGTGAATTGGTTCGGGTAAATAAAAACATTCAGTACTTC CASSELVRVNKNIQYF
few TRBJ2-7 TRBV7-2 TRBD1 TGTGCCAGCAGCTTCGACAGGGGGAGACACGAGCAGTACTTC CASSFDRGRHEQYF
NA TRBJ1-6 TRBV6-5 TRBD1 TGTGCCAGCAGTTCGGCGGGACAGGGCGGTAAATCACCCCTCCACTTT CASSSAGQGGKSPLHF
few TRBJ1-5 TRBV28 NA TGTGCCAGCAGTTTGCCCGGGGGCAATCAGCCCCAGCATTTT CASSLPGGNQPQHF
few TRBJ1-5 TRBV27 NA TGTGCCAGCAGTTCCCAGGCGGGTGTGGGGGGTCAGCCCCAGCATTTT CASSSQAGVGGQPQHF
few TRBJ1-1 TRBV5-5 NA TGTGCCAGCAGCTGGGGGTCAGGACAGAACACTGAAGCTTTCTTT CASSWGSGQNTEAFF
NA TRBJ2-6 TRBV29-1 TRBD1 TGCCTCGAGAGGGGGACAGCGAGCTCTGGGGCCAACGTCCTGACTTTC CLERGTASSGANVLTF
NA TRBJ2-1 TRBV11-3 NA TGTGCCAGCAGCCCTACCGGACGGGACAATGAGCAGTTCTTC CASSPTGRDNEQFF
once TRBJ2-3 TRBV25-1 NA TGTGCCAGCCGGGCCGGGGGGCTGGAGGCAGATACGCAGTATTTT CASRAGGLEADTQYF
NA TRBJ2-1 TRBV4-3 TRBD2 TGCGCCAGCAGCCGAGGGACTAGCTTCAATGAGCAGTTCTTC CASSRGTSFNEQFF